A selection of T cell receptor beta chains follows, all from one sample in a study of radiation and T cells in renal cell carcinoma. The protocol was immunoSEQ multiplex PCR, while the TCRdb copy is restricted to in-frame clones and leaves out a portion. The sample lists roughly 100,000 clones; approximately 86% were seen once. The sequences come from blood, collected from a patient whose treatment included radiotherapy and nephrectomy. Source of these receptors: a man aged 50 to 60 with renal cell carcinoma. CDR3s include the opening cysteine and the closing phenylalanine or tryptophan. Each record gives: clone size, J gene, D gene, V gene, CDR3 DNA, CDR3 protein. D genes are given only for firm matches. Size is stated for part of the rows, as once, few or many counts, or as a class when the clone is expanded.

clone_size: NA; j_call: TRBJ2-6; d_call: NA; v_call: TRBV2; cdr3_nt: TGTGCCAGCAGTTTCCCGGAGTCCGGGGTTGGCTCTGGGGCCAACGTCCTGACTTTC; cdr3_aa: CASSFPESGVGSGANVLTF
clone_size: few; j_call: TRBJ1-1; d_call: TRBD1; v_call: TRBV6-1; cdr3_nt: TGTGCCAGCAGTTTTGACAGGGTGACTGAAGCTTTCTTT; cdr3_aa: CASSFDRVTEAFF
clone_size: NA; j_call: TRBJ1-6; d_call: TRBD1; v_call: TRBV29-1; cdr3_nt: TGCAGCGCCAAAGAGACAGGGGCTAATTCACCCCTCCACTTT; cdr3_aa: CSAKETGANSPLHF
clone_size: few; j_call: TRBJ2-5; d_call: TRBD1; v_call: TRBV18; cdr3_nt: TGTGCCAGCTCACCACCGATCGGGACAGCCGAAAAAGAGACCCAGTACTTC; cdr3_aa: CASSPPIGTAEKETQYF
clone_size: few; j_call: TRBJ2-3; d_call: NA; v_call: TRBV29-1; cdr3_nt: TGCAGCGTTGAAGATTCCATCACAGATACGCAGTATTTT; cdr3_aa: CSVEDSITDTQYF
clone_size: NA; j_call: TRBJ1-6; d_call: TRBD1; v_call: TRBV7-8; cdr3_nt: TGTGCCAGCAGCTCGGACAGGGGTAATTCACCCCTCCACTTT; cdr3_aa: CASSSDRGNSPLHF
clone_size: NA; j_call: TRBJ1-1; d_call: NA; v_call: TRBV6-5; cdr3_nt: TGTGCCACAAGGAAATCAGGGAGAAAGGGTGAAGCTTTCTTT; cdr3_aa: CATRKSGRKGEAFF
clone_size: NA; j_call: TRBJ2-5; d_call: TRBD2; v_call: TRBV18; cdr3_nt: TGTGCCAGCTCACCCGCCGGGGGGTTTCCTGAGACCCAGTACTTC; cdr3_aa: CASSPAGGFPETQYF
clone_size: NA; j_call: TRBJ1-3; d_call: NA; v_call: TRBV4-1; cdr3_nt: TGCGCCAGCAGCCAAGTCTTCCCCCCACAGTTCTCTGGAAACACCATATATTTT; cdr3_aa: CASSQVFPPQFSGNTIYF
clone_size: many; j_call: TRBJ2-1; d_call: NA; v_call: TRBV18; cdr3_nt: TGTGCCACCTCGGGAGTGGAGGGGGCAGCCAATGAGCAGTTCTTC; cdr3_aa: CATSGVEGAANEQFF
clone_size: NA; j_call: TRBJ1-2; d_call: TRBD1; v_call: TRBV5-8; cdr3_nt: TGTGCCAGCAGCTCCCCGTTGGGCAGGGGGCTTGGCTACACCTTC; cdr3_aa: CASSSPLGRGLGYTF
clone_size: once; j_call: TRBJ1-1; d_call: NA; v_call: TRBV19; cdr3_nt: TGTGCCAGTAGTATTAGAACAGGCGGTGAAGCTTTCTTT; cdr3_aa: CASSIRTGGEAFF
clone_size: once; j_call: TRBJ2-7; d_call: NA; v_call: TRBV29-1; cdr3_nt: TGCAGCGTTTCTCGACAGGCCCGCTACGAGCAGTACTTC; cdr3_aa: CSVSRQARYEQYF
clone_size: NA; j_call: TRBJ2-5; d_call: NA; v_call: TRBV18; cdr3_nt: TGTGCCAGCTCACCACCCCTGATACAGCGTGGACAGACCCAGTACTTC; cdr3_aa: CASSPPLIQRGQTQYF
clone_size: NA; j_call: TRBJ2-7; d_call: TRBD2; v_call: TRBV29-1; cdr3_nt: TGCAGCGTTGAAGAGCGGGAGAGCCCCGAGCAGTACTTC; cdr3_aa: CSVEERESPEQYF
clone_size: NA; j_call: TRBJ1-6; d_call: TRBD1; v_call: TRBV5-4; cdr3_nt: TGTGCCAGCAGCTCGGGACAGGGGGCTTCACCCCTCCACTTT; cdr3_aa: CASSSGQGASPLHF
clone_size: NA; j_call: TRBJ1-1; d_call: NA; v_call: TRBV21-1; cdr3_nt: TGTGCCAGCAGCACCCGGGGGGGGCTCAGGAACACTGAAGCTTTCTTT; cdr3_aa: CASSTRGGLRNTEAFF
clone_size: NA; j_call: TRBJ2-5; d_call: NA; v_call: TRBV2; cdr3_nt: TGTGCCAGCCCTCATACCTCTCTCGGGGAGACCCAGTACTTC; cdr3_aa: CASPHTSLGETQYF
clone_size: NA; j_call: TRBJ2-2; d_call: NA; v_call: TRBV27; cdr3_nt: TGTGCCAGCCATTGGGCAGGGATGAATTCGAACACCGGGGAGCTGTTTTTT; cdr3_aa: CASHWAGMNSNTGELFF
clone_size: NA; j_call: TRBJ2-1; d_call: TRBD1; v_call: TRBV5-1; cdr3_nt: TGCGCCAGCAGCTTGGGACAGGGGGCCTACAATGAGCAGTTCTTC; cdr3_aa: CASSLGQGAYNEQFF